Listed here are 20 T cell receptor beta chains from one sample, sequenced in a study of early T cells in non-severe SARS-CoV-2 infection. TCRdb used MiXCR to reprocess the 5' RACE reads, holding one entry per CDR3 protein. The repertoire holds approximately 84,000 distinct CDR3 sequences, with just under 15% as singletons. Sequencing was carried out using whole blood. The receptors here all came from an adult who was a healthcare worker with PCR-confirmed SARS-CoV-2 infection or an uninfected control (not recorded which).

The chain couples TRBV29-1 to TRBJ1-1; 7 nucleotides match TRBD1. CDR3 length: 14 residues. The junction had 7 bases not matched to a gene; V was cut back by 6 bases and J by 0 bases. CDR1 and CDR2 (germline): SQVTM, ANQGSEA. The CDR3 coding sequence is TGCAGCGTAGATCCGGGACAGATGAACACTGAAGCTTTCTTT. This gives the protein CSVDPGQMNTEAFF.

This clonotype appeared a few times. The V call is TRBV28, the J call TRBJ2-3; TRBD2 matches 7 bases. Germline lookup yields CDR1 MDHEN and CDR2 SYDVKM. The length of the CDR3 is 17 residues. V was clipped by 2 bases and J by 5 bases; unmatched bases: 13. The DNA of the CDR3 is TGTGCCAGCAGTTTAAAAACTAGCGCTTTAGTGGAAGATACGCAGTATTTT. This translates into CASSLKTSALVEDTQYF.

This chain uses TRBV30 with TRBJ2-5; D is ambiguous. The CDR3 consists of 11 residues. Trimming left V 0 bases short and J 4 bases short, with 3 bases between. Germline V lookup: CDR1 GTSNPN, CDR2 SVGIG (reference sequence). The CDR3 protein is CAWSVLETQYF. The CDR3 coding sequence is TGTGCCTGGAGTGTCCTAGAGACCCAGTACTTC. The whole variable domain, remainder taken from reference TRBV30 and TRBJ2-5, is SQTIHQWPATLVQPVGSPLSLECTVEGTSNPNLYWYRQAAGRGLQLLFYSVGIGQISSEVPQNLSASRPQDRQFILSSKKLLLSDSGFYLCAWSVLETQYFGPGTRLLVL.

There are many counts of this clonotype. The V and J genes are TRBV28 and TRBJ2-5; 9 nucleotides agree with TRBD1. V trimming: 4 bases; J trimming: 5 bases; junction bases outside the gene matches: 14. The CDR3 has 17 residues. CDR1 is MDHEN and CDR2 is SYDVKM in the germline V gene. As DNA, the CDR3 is TGTGCCAGCAGTTGGGCACCGGGACAGGGTGGTCGCGAGACCCAGTACTTC. It specifies CASSWAPGQGGRETQYF.

This clonotype was recorded a few times. The genes are TRBV5-8 and TRBJ2-3, with 13 bases lining up with TRBD2. The CDR3 consists of 16 residues. J lost 5 bases, V lost 2 bases, and 5 bases had no gene match. The germline CDR1 and CDR2 sequences are SGHTS and YDEGEE. The DNA of the CDR3 is TGTGCCAGCAGCTTAGGACTAGCGGGAGATCGAGATACGCAGTATTTT. It yields the protein CASSLGLAGDRDTQYF. The complete variable domain, with remaining parts taken from reference TRBV5-8 and TRBJ2-3, reads EAGVTQSPTHLIKTRGQQATLRCSPISGHTSVYWYQQALGLGLQFLLWYDEGEERNRGNFPPRFSGRQFPNYSSELNVNALELEDSALYLCASSLGLAGDRDTQYFGPGTRLTVL.

Here the CDR3 DNA reads TGCAGTGCTAGGGGAACAGGGGCCAGCTCCTACGAGCAGTACTTC. Its protein is CSARGTGASSYEQYF. The rearrangement links TRBV20-1 to TRBJ2-7; 7 bases agree with TRBD1. V was pared by 3 bases and J by 0 bases, with 8 bases of the junction left unmatched. Germline CDR1 reads DFQATT; CDR2 reads SNEGSKA (reference sequence). The CDR3 contains 15 residues.

CDR3 loop: CASTRAWSETQYF. CDR3 bases: TGTGCCAGCACGAGGGCCTGGTCAGAGACCCAGTACTTC. The chain uses TRBV12-3 or TRBV12-4 and TRBJ2-5; D is possibly TRBD2 (5 bases). The CDR3 runs to 13 residues. Deletions cut 7 bases from V and 4 bases from J, with 13 bases between.

The chain recombines TRBV7-9 with TRBJ2-5; 8 bases are shared with TRBD2. The CDR3 is made up of 17 amino acids. V shed 4 bases and J 1 base; nucleotides not matched to a gene: 11. From germline, CDR1 is SEHNR and CDR2 FQNEAQ (reference sequence). The CDR3 spells CASSSRPRTSLQETQYF. CDR3 sequence (DNA): TGTGCCAGCAGCTCTCGGCCCAGGACTAGCCTCCAAGAGACCCAGTACTTC.

V is TRBV11-2 and J is TRBJ2-3; 8 positions match TRBD2. V was clipped by 1 base and J by 6 bases; unmatched bases: 9. This CDR3 contains 16 residues. Germline assignment: CDR1 SGHAT and CDR2 FQNNGV. The CDR3 region is CASSLAAGAASDTQYF. CDR3 nucleotides: TGTGCCAGCAGCTTAGCAGCGGGGGCCGCTTCGGATACGCAGTATTTT.

The DNA of the CDR3 is TGTGCCAGCAGCTTAGAACTGGCGGGCGCCGATACGCAGTATTTT. Residues: CASSLELAGADTQYF. The rearrangement uses TRBV7-2 and TRBJ2-3; D is possibly TRBD2 (5 bases). In germline, CDR1 is SGHTA, CDR2 FQGNSA. The CDR3 sequence is 15 residues long. Trimming stripped 1 base from V and 6 bases from J, with 14 bases between.

The J gene is TRBJ2-2, the V gene TRBV12-3 or TRBV12-4; TRBD2 agrees at 8 bases. Trimming cost V 3 bases and J 7 bases; bases outside gene matches: 19. The CDR3 runs to 19 residues. CDR3 coding DNA: TGTGCCAGCAGTTTTGGGCGTCTCGACGGGAGGGCCCAATTCGGGGAGCTGTTTTTT. Translating it yields CASSFGRLDGRAQFGELFF.

The sample holds many counts of this clonotype. The chain uses TRBV6-1 and TRBJ2-7; TRBD2 aligns across 7 bases. This CDR3 spans 16 amino acids. V gave up 4 bases and J gave up 2 bases; unmatched junction bases: 11. CDR1 and CDR2 (germline): MNHNS, SASEGT. CDR3 sequence: CASSARGLAFTYEQYF. The CDR3 DNA sequence: TGTGCCAGCAGTGCGCGGGGGTTGGCTTTCACCTACGAGCAGTACTTC.

Notes on this clonotype: Mismatch with germline at one junction end may stem from a read error. The rearrangement joins TRBV4-3 to TRBJ2-1; maybe TRBD2 (5 bases). Germline CDR1 reads LGHNA; CDR2 reads YSLEER. The CDR3 length is 14 residues. DNA of the CDR3: TGCGCCAGCAGCCAAGAACGGCTCGGGGAGAGCGCGGTCTTC. Its translation: CASSQERLGESAVF.

This clonotype was seen ten or more times. V gene TRBV28 combines with J gene TRBJ2-5, with 9 bases that match TRBD1. The CDR3 extends over 17 amino acids. The germline gives CDR1 MDHEN, CDR2 SYDVKM. The V and J ends lost 5 bases and 4 bases, in that order; junction bases with no gene match: 14. CDR3 nucleotide sequence: TGTGCCAGCAGTCCGCGTTCCGGGACAGGGAGTAGAGAGACCCAGTACTTC. Translating gives CASSPRSGTGSRETQYF. Full variable domain (remainder filled in from reference TRBV28 and TRBJ2-5): DVKVTQSSRYLVKRTGEKVFLECVQDMDHENMFWYRQDPGLGLRLIYFSYDVKMKEKGDIPEGYSVSREKKERFSLILESASTNQTSMYLCASSPRSGTGSRETQYFGPGTRLLVL.

This clonotype was recorded a few times. This chain uses TRBV10-1 with TRBJ2-7; D might be TRBD2 (6 bases). This CDR3 region has 14 residues. CDR1 is WNHNN, CDR2 SYGVQD, per germline (reference sequence). V was shortened by 6 bases and J by 4 bases, with 16 bases between the two germline ends. CDR3 sequence reads: CASRALRAGYEQYF. CDR3 DNA sequence: TGCGCCAGCAGGGCCTTACGGGCGGGATACGAGCAGTACTTC.

This clonotype was detected only a few times. CDR3 sequence reads: CASSLIAGPYEQYF. The DNA of the CDR3 is TGCGCCAGCAGCTTGATAGCGGGACCCTACGAGCAGTACTTC. The gene calls are TRBV5-1 and TRBJ2-7, with 8 nucleotides matching TRBD2. V trimming: 1 base; J trimming: 2 bases; junction bases outside the gene matches: 2. This CDR3 is built from 14 residues. CDR1 is SGHRS, CDR2 YFSETQ, per germline.

This clonotype was counted many times. The chain recombines TRBV5-1 with TRBJ2-7, with TRBD1 identical over 12 bases. The CDR3 totals 17 residues. After removal of 4 bases from V and 5 bases from J, the junction contained 13 bases not matched to a gene. Germline CDR1 is SGHRS and CDR2 is YFSETQ. The CDR3 nucleotides are TGCGCCAGCAGCGGGGACAGGGGGCAGCCAAACTGGGACGAGCAGTACTTC. Its translation: CASSGDRGQPNWDEQYF. The full variable domain, in which reference TRBV5-1 and TRBJ2-7 provide the parts outside the CDR3, is KAGVTQTPRYLIKTRGQQVTLSCSPISGHRSVSWYQQTPGQGLQFLFEYFSETQRNKGNFPGRFSGRQFSNSRSEMNVSTLELGDSALYLCASSGDRGQPNWDEQYFGPGTRLTVT.

This clonotype was observed many times. The V gene is TRBV11-2, the J gene TRBJ2-7; D not certain. The CDR3 consists of 13 residues. V was trimmed by 4 bases and J by 3 bases, leaving 10 bases between them. CDR1 and CDR2 from the germline V gene are SGHAT and FQNNGV. The CDR3 DNA reads as TGTGCCAGCAGCTCGCCCCACGTCTACGAGCAGTACTTC. It specifies CASSSPHVYEQYF. Based on the CDR3 plus reference TRBV11-2 and TRBJ2-7, the full variable domain is EAGVAQSPRYKIIEKRQSVAFWCNPISGHATLYWYQQILGQGPKLLIQFQNNGVVDDSQLPKDRFSAERLKGVDSTLKIQPAKLEDSAVYLCASSSPHVYEQYFGPGTRLTVT.

The chain uses TRBV3-1 and TRBJ1-6; 9 nucleotides agree with TRBD1. V lost 3 bases and J lost 5; bases outside the gene matches: 2. This CDR3 comprises 15 residues. Germline lookup yields CDR1 LGHDT and CDR2 YNNKEL (reference sequence). The chain's CDR3 is CASSQGQGHNSPLHF. The CDR3 region has the DNA TGTGCCAGCAGCCAGGGACAGGGTCATAATTCACCCCTCCACTTT.

This clonotype was counted a few times. The chain uses TRBV20-1 and TRBJ1-5; D perhaps matches TRBD1 (6 bases). The CDR3 totals 13 residues. V lost 6 bases to trimming and J lost 7 bases, with 16 bases between them. Per germline, CDR1 DFQATT and CDR2 SNEGSKA (reference sequence). CDR3 in DNA: TGCAGTGCCATCACAGGGTCTGGACAGCCCCAGCATTTT. Translated, it gives CSAITGSGQPQHF.